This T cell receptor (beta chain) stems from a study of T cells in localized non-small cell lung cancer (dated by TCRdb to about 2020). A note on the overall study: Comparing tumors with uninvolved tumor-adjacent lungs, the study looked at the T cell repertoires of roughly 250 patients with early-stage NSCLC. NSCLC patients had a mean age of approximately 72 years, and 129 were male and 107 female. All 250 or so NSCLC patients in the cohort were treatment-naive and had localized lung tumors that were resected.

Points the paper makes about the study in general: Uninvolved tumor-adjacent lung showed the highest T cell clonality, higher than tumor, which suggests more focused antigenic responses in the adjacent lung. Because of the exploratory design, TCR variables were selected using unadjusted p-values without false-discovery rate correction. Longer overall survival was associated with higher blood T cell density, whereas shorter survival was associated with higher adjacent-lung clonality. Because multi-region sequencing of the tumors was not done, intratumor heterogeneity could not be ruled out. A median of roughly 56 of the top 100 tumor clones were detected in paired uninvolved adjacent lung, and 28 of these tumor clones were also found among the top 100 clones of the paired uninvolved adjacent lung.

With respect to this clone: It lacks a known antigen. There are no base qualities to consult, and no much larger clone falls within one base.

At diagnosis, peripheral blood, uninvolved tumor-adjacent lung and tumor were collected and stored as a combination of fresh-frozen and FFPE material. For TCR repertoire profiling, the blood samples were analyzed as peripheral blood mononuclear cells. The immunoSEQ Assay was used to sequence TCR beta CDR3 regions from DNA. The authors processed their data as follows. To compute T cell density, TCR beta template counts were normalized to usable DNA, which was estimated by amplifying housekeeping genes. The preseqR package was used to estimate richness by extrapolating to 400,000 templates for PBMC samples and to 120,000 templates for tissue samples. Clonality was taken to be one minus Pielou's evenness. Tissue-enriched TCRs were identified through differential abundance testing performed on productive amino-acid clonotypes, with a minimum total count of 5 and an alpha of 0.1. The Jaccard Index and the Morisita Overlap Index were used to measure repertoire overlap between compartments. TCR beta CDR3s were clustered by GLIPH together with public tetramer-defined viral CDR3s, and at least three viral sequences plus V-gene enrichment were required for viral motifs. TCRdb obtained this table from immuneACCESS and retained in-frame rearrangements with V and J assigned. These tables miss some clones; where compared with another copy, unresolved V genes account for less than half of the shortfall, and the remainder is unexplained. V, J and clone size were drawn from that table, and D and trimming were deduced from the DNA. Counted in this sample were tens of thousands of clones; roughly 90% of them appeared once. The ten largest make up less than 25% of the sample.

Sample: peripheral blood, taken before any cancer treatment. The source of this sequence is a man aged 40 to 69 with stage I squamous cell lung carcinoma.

The DNA is as follows: TGCGCCAGCGGACTGGGACTGGGGTACGAGCAGTACTTC. This is translated as CASGLGLGYEQYF. The chain uses TRBV5-1 and TRBJ2-7, with TRBD2 tentatively as D gene (6 bases match). V gives up 7 bases and J gives up 4 bases, and the segment between their germline ends measures 15 bases. From the cysteine up to the phenylalanine, the CDR3 has a length of 13 residues. Here the CDR3 DNA is all that survives: 39 bases in frame from base 1. Based on the germline V gene, the CDR1 and CDR2 sequences are SGHRS and YFSETQ. Joined to the reference TRBV5-1 and TRBJ2-7 proteins, this CDR3 gives the full variable domain: KAGVTQTPRYLIKTRGQQVTLSCSPISGHRSVSWYQQTPGQGLQFLFEYFSETQRNKGNFPGRFSGRQFSNSRSEMNVSTLELGDSALYLCASGLGLGYEQYFGPGTRLTVT.